This T cell receptor (beta chain) was retrieved from a study of early T cells in non-severe SARS-CoV-2 infection. Looking at the study overall: Investigators sequenced bulk RNA drawn from unsorted whole blood, and chains remained unpaired.

CDR1 and CDR2 (germline): MNHEY, SMNVEV (reference sequence). With 0 bases clipped from V and 5 bases from J, the junction kept 5 bases outside the gene matches. The CDR3 contains 16 residues. In the case of this clonotype: As yet, its antigen is unknown.

Individually, cDNA molecules had unique molecular identifiers attached to them. TCRdb re-derived calls from the 5' RACE reads in MiXCR, one entry per CDR3 protein. The sample holds 25,000 to 30,000 distinct CDR3 sequences, about 4.2% seen once. General study results and limits: Anti-spike CD8 responses were favored in VDJdb matching, and private and CD4 specificities were missed.

Sequencing was done on a sample of whole blood. This clonotype originated in an adult who was a healthcare worker with PCR-confirmed SARS-CoV-2 infection or an uninfected control (not recorded which). The chain has TRBV27 and TRBJ2-2, with 8 bases matching TRBD2. CDR3 protein: CASSLSGRGETGELFF. CDR3 in DNA: TGTGCCAGCAGTTTATCGGGGCGGGGGGAAACCGGGGAGCTGTTTTTT.